Ten or more counts support the clone carrying this T cell receptor beta chain. Clinical Activity Scores of at least 3, NOSPECS grades of at least 4 and durations under 3 months characterized ophthalmopathy patients. Lactation, pregnancy, other autoimmune disease or uncontrolled infection led to exclusion of patients. What was amplified from RNA transcripts were TCR beta CDR3 regions. The TCR CDR3 first-round RT-PCR relied on the HTBI primer set. MiXCR was run by TCRdb on the multiplex PCR reads, yielding one entry per CDR3 protein. This repertoire shows roughly 520,000 distinct CDR3 sequences, roughly a quarter found once; its top ten account for approximately 11%. These data originate in a study of T cells in Graves' hyperthyroidism and ophthalmopathy. The CDR3 is 11 residues long. The ends were cut back, 5 bases at V and 6 bases at J, with 7 bases in the middle. CDR1 and CDR2 from the germline V gene are LNHDA and SQIVND (reference sequence).

The source material was blood. The receptor was derived from a young woman with Graves' ophthalmopathy. The chain carries TRBV19 and TRBJ1-2; no definite D call. The DNA of the CDR3 is TGTGCCAGTAGTCTTCAGAATGGCTACACCTTC. This gives the protein CASSLQNGYTF. Based on the CDR3 plus reference TRBV19 and TRBJ1-2, the full variable domain is DGGITQSPKYLFRKEGQNVTLSCEQNLNHDAMYWYRQDPGQGLRLIYYSQIVNDFQKGDIAEGYSVSREKKESFPLTVTSAQKNPTAFYLCASSLQNGYTFGSGTRLTVV.